These 19 T cell receptor beta chains share one sample of origin, sequenced in a study of cytomegalovirus exposure and HLA in healthy donors. 13 Jbeta primers and 60 Vbeta primers were used for the PCR. Measured with immunoSEQ multiplex PCR; TCRdb has only the in-frame clones, and not every one. This table holds around 88,000 clones, 78% found once. Sample: PBMCs. These TCRs come from a woman aged 35 to 49 in good health and CMV-seropositive.

The chain joins TRBV5-1 to TRBJ2-7; D perhaps matches TRBD1 (6 bases). CDR1 is SGHRS, CDR2 YFSETQ, per germline. V lost 4 bases to trimming and J lost 2 bases, with 16 bases between them. This CDR3 comprises 15 residues. The CDR3 DNA reads as TGCGCCAGCAGCGGCACAGGGAGTAGCGCCTACGAGCAGTACTTC. It specifies CASSGTGSSAYEQYF.

CDR3 in amino acids: CASSLAQGERKLFF. Written as DNA, the CDR3 is TGCGCCAGCAGCTTGGCTCAGGGGGAGAGGAAACTGTTTTTT. This chain connects TRBV5-1 to TRBJ1-4; TRBD1 agrees at 7 bases. The CDR3 length is 14 residues. V lost 0 bases to trimming and J lost 11 bases; unmatched junction nucleotides: 7. Germline CDR1 SGHRS, CDR2 YFSETQ.

V is TRBV5-4 and J is TRBJ1-6, with 7 bases aligning to TRBD1. Trimming took 4 bases from V and 7 from J; bases not matched to a gene: 14. The germline V gene has CDR1 SGHNT and CDR2 YYREEE (reference sequence). The CDR3 totals 17 residues. The CDR3 sequence: CASSTGQRASLNSPLHF. DNA of the CDR3: TGTGCCAGCAGCACGGGACAGCGGGCCTCGTTGAATTCACCCCTCCACTTT. Together with reference TRBV5-4 and TRBJ1-6, the CDR3 gives the full variable domain: ETGVTQSPTHLIKTRGQQVTLRCSSQSGHNTVSWYQQALGQGPQFIFQYYREEENGRGNFPPRFSGLQFPNYSSELNVNALELDDSALYLCASSTGQRASLNSPLHFGNGTRLTVT.

This rearrangement joins TRBV27 to TRBJ2-3; TRBD2 matches at 9 bases. Per germline, CDR1 MNHEY and CDR2 SMNVEV (reference sequence). The CDR3 is 16 residues long. After removal of 2 bases from V and 2 bases from J, the junction contained 5 bases not matched to a gene. This CDR3 reads CASSLGTSGYTDTQYF. CDR3 DNA sequence: TGTGCCAGCAGTTTAGGTACTAGCGGGTACACAGATACGCAGTATTTT.

The chain links TRBV7-9 to TRBJ2-3; 8 bases are shared with TRBD2. V shed 0 bases and J 2 bases; nucleotides not matched to a gene: 7. The CDR3 spans 17 residues. CDR1 is SEHNR, CDR2 FQNEAQ, per germline (reference sequence). The CDR3 coding sequence is TGTGCCAGCAGCTTAGCGGTTACTAGCGGTTACACAGATACGCAGTATTTT. Protein sequence: CASSLAVTSGYTDTQYF. Complete variable domain (other parts from reference TRBV7-9 and TRBJ2-3): DTGVSQNPRHKITKRGQNVTFRCDPISEHNRLYWYRQTLGQGPEFLTYFQNEAQLEKSRLLSDRFSAERPKGSFSTLEIQRTEQGDSAMYLCASSLAVTSGYTDTQYFGPGTRLTVL.

This clone was recorded a few times. The chain links TRBV19 to TRBJ2-3; 10 nucleotides match TRBD2. The CDR3 spans 15 residues. Per the germline V gene, CDR1 is LNHDA and CDR2 is SQIVND (reference sequence). The J segment lost 4 bases and the V segment lost 5 bases, leaving 6 bases of the junction unmatched. The CDR3: CASSLSSGSSDTQYF. In nucleotides, the CDR3 is TGTGCCAGTAGTCTTTCTAGCGGGAGTTCAGATACGCAGTATTTT.

The chain joins TRBV6-5 to TRBJ1-4, with D maybe TRBD1 (5 bases). The germline gives CDR1 MNHEY, CDR2 SVGAGI. V was pared by 0 bases and J by 7 bases, with 9 bases between. The CDR3 is 14 residues long. CDR3 residues: CASSYSGEGEKLFF. In nucleotides, the CDR3 is TGTGCCAGCAGTTACTCAGGGGAGGGTGAAAAACTGTTTTTT.

The chain combines TRBV6-6 with TRBJ2-5, with 7 bases aligning to TRBD2. The CDR3 contains 16 residues. Germline V CDR1 and CDR2: MNHNY, SVGAGI (reference sequence). V dropped 8 bases and J dropped 0; count of bases not matched to a gene: 12. The CDR3: CASSLGGAGHQETQYF. CDR3 nucleotide sequence: TGTGCCAGCTCCCTTGGGGGAGCGGGGCACCAAGAGACCCAGTACTTC.

The chain has TRBV21-1 and TRBJ2-1; the D call of TRBD1 is as the table states it, not checked on the DNA. TRBV21-1 represents a pseudogene. CDR3 size: 15 residues. In nucleotides, the CDR3 is TGTGCCAGCAGGCCCTGGGGGCTACCGGATAATGAGCAGTTCTTC. It yields the protein CASRPWGLPDNEQFF.

The V gene is TRBV6-5, the J gene TRBJ2-7; D uncertain. The ends were cut back, 0 bases at V and 4 bases at J, with 13 bases in the middle. Germline-derived CDR1 and CDR2 are MNHEY and SVGAGI. The CDR3 is made up of 15 amino acids. The CDR3 sequence is CASSYSGRSNYEQYF. In nucleotides, the CDR3 is TGTGCCAGCAGTTACTCGGGCAGAAGCAATTACGAGCAGTACTTC.

The rearrangement links TRBV9 to TRBJ2-1; 7 bases are a match to TRBD2. Trimming at V came to 1 base and at J to 7 bases, leaving 11 bases not matched to a gene. The V gene's germline CDR1 is SGDLS and CDR2 YYNGEE. The CDR3 length is 16 residues. CDR3 in DNA: TGTGCCAGCAGCGTACGGGTGGGAGGGCCAGTGAATGAGCAGTTCTTC. Translated: CASSVRVGGPVNEQFF.

The chain recombines TRBV6-1 with TRBJ1-1; 7 bases align to TRBD1. CDR3 length equals 15 residues. Germline-derived CDR1 and CDR2 are MNHNS and SASEGT. V lost 2 bases and J lost 5; bases outside the gene matches: 8. CDR3 sequence reads: CASSEYGQEGTEAFF. The CDR3 DNA reads TGTGCCAGCAGTGAATATGGACAGGAGGGAACTGAAGCTTTCTTT.

This clone was seen more than once but under ten times. J is TRBJ2-1 and V is TRBV29-1; a weak D match, TRBD2 (7 bases). V gave up 0 bases and J gave up 7 bases, with 22 bases separating them. The length of the CDR3 is 17 residues. The germline CDR1 and CDR2 sequences are SQVTM and ANQGSEA. Here the CDR3 reads CSVEDLGRLEGGNEQFF. In nucleotides, the CDR3 is TGCAGCGTTGAAGATCTGGGTCGACTAGAGGGGGGGAATGAGCAGTTCTTC.

Points on this clone: One end of the junction is discordant with germline, which a read error may explain. V and J are TRBV7-7 and TRBJ2-1; D possibly uses TRBD1 or TRBD2 (6 bases each). CDR3 length: 15 residues. The germline V gene encodes CDR1 SSHAT and CDR2 FNYEAQ (reference sequence). CDR3 loop: CASSLGGTGLSEQFF. In DNA form, the CDR3 reads TGTGCTAGCAGCTTAGGGGGGACTGGTTTGAGTGAGCAGTTCTTC. Drawing the rest from reference TRBV7-7 and TRBJ2-1, the complete variable domain is GAGVSQSPRYKVTKRGQDVTLRCDPISSHATLYWYQQALGQGPEFLTYFNYEAQPDKSGLPSDRFSAERPEGSISTLTIQRTEQRDSAMYRCASSLGGTGLSEQFFGPGTRLTVL.

The chain couples TRBV6-1 to TRBJ1-5; 7 bases line up with TRBD1. The trim removed 6 bases at V and 5 bases at J, leaving 7 bases unmatched. The CDR3 spans 14 residues. Per the germline V gene, CDR1 is MNHNS and CDR2 is SASEGT. DNA of the CDR3: TGTGCCAGCAGAGACAGGGTAGGTTATCAGCCCCAGCATTTT. It yields the protein CASRDRVGYQPQHF.

The chain has TRBV6-1 and TRBJ1-1; D may be TRBD1 (6 bases). CDR3 size: 14 residues. CDR1 and CDR2 (germline): MNHNS, SASEGT. The V end lost 7 bases, the J end lost 0 bases, and 12 bases lay between the germline ends. CDR3 in DNA: TGTGCCAGCACCAGGGACATCATGAACACTGAAGCTTTCTTT. Protein: CASTRDIMNTEAFF.

The chain recombines TRBV15 with TRBJ2-1, with D unresolved. The V end was cut by 0 bases, the J end by 7 bases, with 7 bases between. The CDR3 spans 13 residues. Germline V lookup: CDR1 LNHNV, CDR2 YYDKDF (reference sequence). This CDR3 reads CATSRDLENEQFF. In DNA, the CDR3 is TGTGCCACCAGCAGAGATCTGGAGAATGAGCAGTTCTTC.

This clone was counted only a few times. The chain uses TRBV5-4 and TRBJ2-3; maybe TRBD2 (6 bases). This CDR3 is 13 amino acids long. In germline, CDR1 is SGHNT, CDR2 YYREEE (reference sequence). V lost 8 bases to trimming and J lost 0 bases, with 10 bases between them. CDR3 DNA sequence: TGTGCCAGGGGGACTTATAGCACAGATACGCAGTATTTT. This sequence encodes CARGTYSTDTQYF.

The count of this clone is one. The chain couples TRBV11-2 to TRBJ2-1, with 15 positions matching TRBD2. V was pared by 5 bases and J by 13 bases, with 6 bases of the junction left unmatched. This CDR3 has 14 amino acids. Germline values: CDR1 SGHAT, CDR2 FQNNGV. The CDR3, as DNA: TGTGCCAGCAGCCCGGGACTAGCGGGAGGTCGTCAGTTCTTC. This translates into CASSPGLAGGRQFF. Full variable domain (rest looked up from reference TRBV11-2 and TRBJ2-1): EAGVAQSPRYKIIEKRQSVAFWCNPISGHATLYWYQQILGQGPKLLIQFQNNGVVDDSQLPKDRFSAERLKGVDSTLKIQPAKLEDSAVYLCASSPGLAGGRQFFGPGTRLTVL.